This T cell receptor (beta chain) appears in the sequencing data of a study of monozygotic twins with inflammatory bowel disease. Study-wide points: With others, IBD patients shared fewer clonotypes than healthy twins did, especially with disease activity. With inverse Simpson as the measure, TCRbeta diversity was lower in IBD patients than in healthy co-twins.

TCRdb derives one entry per CDR3 protein from the 5' RACE reads, leaving out DNA. The sample's table shows about 160,000 distinct CDR3 sequences. This CDR3 is built from 13 residues. CDR1 and CDR2 from the germline V gene are DFQATT and SNEGSKA (reference sequence). With respect to this clonotype: Its specificity is not known.

Sequenced material: blood. The TCR was taken from a human donor with ulcerative colitis or Crohn's disease, or a healthy co-twin of an affected twin (not recorded which). V gene TRBV20-1 combines with J gene TRBJ2-3; TCRdb indicates TRBD1, and absent DNA this call remains unverified. CDR3: CSASHRGTDTQYF.